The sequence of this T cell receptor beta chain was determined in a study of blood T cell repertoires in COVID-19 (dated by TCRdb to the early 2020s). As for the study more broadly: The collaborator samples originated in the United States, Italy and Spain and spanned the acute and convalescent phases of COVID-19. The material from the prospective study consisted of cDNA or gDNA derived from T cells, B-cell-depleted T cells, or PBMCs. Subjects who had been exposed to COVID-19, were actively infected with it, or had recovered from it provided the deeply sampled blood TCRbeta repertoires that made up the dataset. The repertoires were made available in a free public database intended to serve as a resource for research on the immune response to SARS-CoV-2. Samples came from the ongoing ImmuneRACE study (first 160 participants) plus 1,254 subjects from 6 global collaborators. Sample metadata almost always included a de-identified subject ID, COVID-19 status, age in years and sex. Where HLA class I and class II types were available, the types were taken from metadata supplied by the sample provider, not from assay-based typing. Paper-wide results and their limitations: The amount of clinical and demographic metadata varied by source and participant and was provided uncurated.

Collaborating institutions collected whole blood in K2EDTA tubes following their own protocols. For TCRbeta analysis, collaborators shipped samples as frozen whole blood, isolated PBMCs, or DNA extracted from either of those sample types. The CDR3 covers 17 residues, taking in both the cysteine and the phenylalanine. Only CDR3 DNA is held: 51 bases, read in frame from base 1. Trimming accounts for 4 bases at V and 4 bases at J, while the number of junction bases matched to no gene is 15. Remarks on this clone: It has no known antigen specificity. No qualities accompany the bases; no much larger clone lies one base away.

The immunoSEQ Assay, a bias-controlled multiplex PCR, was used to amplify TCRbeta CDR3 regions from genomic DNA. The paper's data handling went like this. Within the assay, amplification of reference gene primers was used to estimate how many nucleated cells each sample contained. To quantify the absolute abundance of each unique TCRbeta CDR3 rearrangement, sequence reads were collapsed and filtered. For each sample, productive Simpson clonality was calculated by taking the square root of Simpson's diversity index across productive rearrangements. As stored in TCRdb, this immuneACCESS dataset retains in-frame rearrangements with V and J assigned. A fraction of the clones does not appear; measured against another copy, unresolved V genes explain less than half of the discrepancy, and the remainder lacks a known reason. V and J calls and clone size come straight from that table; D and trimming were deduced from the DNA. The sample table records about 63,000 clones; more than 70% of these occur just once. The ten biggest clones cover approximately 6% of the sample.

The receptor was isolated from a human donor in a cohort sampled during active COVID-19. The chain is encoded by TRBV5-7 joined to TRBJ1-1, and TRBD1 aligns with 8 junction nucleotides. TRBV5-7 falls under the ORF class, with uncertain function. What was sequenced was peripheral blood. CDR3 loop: CASSEAGGDRGVTEAFF. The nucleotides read TGTGCCAGCAGCGAGGCAGGGGGCGACAGGGGCGTCACTGAAGCTTTCTTT.